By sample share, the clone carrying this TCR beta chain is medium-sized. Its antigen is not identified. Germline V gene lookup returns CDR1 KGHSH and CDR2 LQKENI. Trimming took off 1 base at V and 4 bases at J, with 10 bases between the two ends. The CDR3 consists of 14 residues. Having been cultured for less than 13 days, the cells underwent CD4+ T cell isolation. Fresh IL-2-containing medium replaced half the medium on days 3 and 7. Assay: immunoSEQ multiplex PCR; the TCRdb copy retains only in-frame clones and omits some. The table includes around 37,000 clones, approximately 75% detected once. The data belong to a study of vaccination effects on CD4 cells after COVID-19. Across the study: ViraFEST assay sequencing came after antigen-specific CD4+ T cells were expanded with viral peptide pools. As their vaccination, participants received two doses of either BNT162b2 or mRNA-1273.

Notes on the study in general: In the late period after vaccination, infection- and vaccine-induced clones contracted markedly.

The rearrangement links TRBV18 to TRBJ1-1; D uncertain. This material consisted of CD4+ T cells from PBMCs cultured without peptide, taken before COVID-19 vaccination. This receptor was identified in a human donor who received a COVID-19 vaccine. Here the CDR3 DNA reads TGTGCCAGCTCACCACGGAAAGACGGCACTGAAGCTTTCTTT. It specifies CASSPRKDGTEAFF.